This record looks at one T cell receptor beta chain sequence and its context. Its antigen is currently not known. No qualities accompany the bases; no much larger clone lies one base away. The germline V gene encodes CDR1 SEHNR and CDR2 FQNEAQ (reference sequence). V loses 5 bases at its end and J loses 2 bases; junction bases beyond the gene matches: 10. From the cysteine up to the phenylalanine, the CDR3 has a length of 18 residues. Solely the CDR3 DNA is kept, with 54 bases framed from the first base. This sample is drawn from a study of blood T cell repertoires in COVID-19 (dated by TCRdb to 2020 to 2021). Turning to the overall study: The collaborator samples originated in the United States, Italy and Spain and spanned the acute and convalescent phases of COVID-19. The prospective study material was composed of cDNA or gDNA derived from T cells, B-cell-depleted T cells, or PBMCs. Subjects who had been exposed to COVID-19, were actively infected with it, or had recovered from it provided the deeply sampled blood TCRbeta repertoires that made up the dataset. A freely available public database, intended as a resource for researchers studying the immune response to SARS-CoV-2, is where the repertoires were released. Samples came from the ongoing ImmuneRACE study (first 160 participants) plus 1,254 subjects from 6 global collaborators. Nearly every sample came with metadata listing a de-identified subject ID, COVID-19 status, age in years and sex. Where available, HLA class I and class II types were obtained from metadata supplied by the sample provider rather than from assay-based typing.

General study outcomes and caveats: Clinical and demographic metadata were provided uncurated, with the amount varying by source and participant.

Participants in the prospective study were aged 18 to 89 years, lived in 24 United States geographic areas, and enrolled through a virtual design. In the prospective study, participants were assigned to cohorts based on the clinical history participants reported in a screening survey and a study questionnaire. For ImmuneRACE Cohort 3, a participant was defined as recovered based on two consecutive negative NP/OP PCR tests, clearance by a healthcare professional, or resolution of symptoms. Each participant in the prospective study had whole blood, serum and a nasopharyngeal or oropharyngeal swab collected by mobile phlebotomists. Prospective study participants could optionally give additional blood draws and questionnaires over an approximately two-month period. Before DNA extraction, prospective study blood samples were shipped either frozen or at room temperature. TCRbeta CDR3 regions were amplified from genomic DNA using the immunoSEQ Assay, a bias-controlled multiplex PCR. Per the original workflow: Within the assay, amplification of reference gene primers was used to estimate how many nucleated cells each sample contained. Sequence reads were collapsed and filtered to measure the absolute abundance of every unique TCRbeta CDR3 rearrangement. Productive Simpson clonality was computed per sample as the square root of Simpson's diversity index over productive rearrangements. The source is immuneACCESS, and TCRdb retained only in-frame sequences with V and J called. Part of the clones is not carried over; for the studies checked, unresolved V genes explain less than half of this, and the remainder is unexplained. V, J and clone size derive from that table, while D and trimming were established from the DNA sequence. This sample is represented by a few hundred thousand clones; under 90% of them were singletons. The top ten clonotypes cover around 9% of the sample.

The sequence derives from a woman aged 25-40 years who had recovered from COVID-19. The chain links TRBV7-9 with TRBJ2-5, and 14 junction bases match TRBD2. The sequenced sample was PBMCs or T cells enriched from blood (not recorded which). Read as DNA, the sequence is TGTGCCAGCAGCGATCCGGGACTAGCGGGAGACTTTCAAGAGACCCAGTACTTC. Translated, this is CASSDPGLAGDFQETQYF.